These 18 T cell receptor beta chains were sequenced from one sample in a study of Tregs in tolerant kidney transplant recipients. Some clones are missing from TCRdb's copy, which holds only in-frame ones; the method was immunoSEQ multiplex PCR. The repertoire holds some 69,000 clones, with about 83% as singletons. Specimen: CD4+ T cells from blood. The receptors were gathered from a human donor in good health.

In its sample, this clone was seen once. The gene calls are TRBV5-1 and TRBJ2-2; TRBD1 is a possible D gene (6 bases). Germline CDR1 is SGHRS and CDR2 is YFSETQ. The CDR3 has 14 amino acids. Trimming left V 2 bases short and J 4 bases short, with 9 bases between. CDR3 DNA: TGCGCCAGCAGCTTTGGACAGCCCACCGGGGAGCTGTTTTTT. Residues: CASSFGQPTGELFF. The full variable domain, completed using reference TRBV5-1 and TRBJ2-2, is KAGVTQTPRYLIKTRGQQVTLSCSPISGHRSVSWYQQTPGQGLQFLFEYFSETQRNKGNFPGRFSGRQFSNSRSEMNVSTLELGDSALYLCASSFGQPTGELFFGEGSRLTVL.

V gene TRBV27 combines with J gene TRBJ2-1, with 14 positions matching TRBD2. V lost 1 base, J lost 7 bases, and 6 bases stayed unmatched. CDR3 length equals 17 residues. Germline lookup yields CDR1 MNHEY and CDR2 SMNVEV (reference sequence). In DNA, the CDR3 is TGTGCCAGCAGTTTATTTTTGGGACTAGCGGGAGTAAATGAGCAGTTCTTC. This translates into CASSLFLGLAGVNEQFF.

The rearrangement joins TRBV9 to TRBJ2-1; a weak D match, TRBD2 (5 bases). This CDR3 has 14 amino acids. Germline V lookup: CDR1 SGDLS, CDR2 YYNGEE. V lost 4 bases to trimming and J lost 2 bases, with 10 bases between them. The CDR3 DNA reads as TGTGCCAGCAGCCGGACTGACGCCTACAATGAGCAGTTCTTC. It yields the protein CASSRTDAYNEQFF. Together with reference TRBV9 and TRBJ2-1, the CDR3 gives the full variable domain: DSGVTQTPKHLITATGQRVTLRCSPRSGDLSVYWYQQSLDQGLQFLIQYYNGEERAKGNILERFSAQQFPDLHSELNLSSLELGDSALYFCASSRTDAYNEQFFGPGTRLTVL.

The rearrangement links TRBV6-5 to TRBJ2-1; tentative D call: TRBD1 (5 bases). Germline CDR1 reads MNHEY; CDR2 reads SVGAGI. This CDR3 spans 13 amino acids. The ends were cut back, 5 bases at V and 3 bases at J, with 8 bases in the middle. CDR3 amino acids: CASSLDSYNEQFF. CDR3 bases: TGTGCCAGCAGTCTCGACAGCTACAATGAGCAGTTCTTC.

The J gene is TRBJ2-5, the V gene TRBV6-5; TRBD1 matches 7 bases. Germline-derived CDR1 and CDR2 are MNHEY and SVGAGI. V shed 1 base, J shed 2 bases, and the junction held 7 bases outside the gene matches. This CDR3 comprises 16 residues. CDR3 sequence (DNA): TGTGCCAGCAGTTACTGGGCGACAGGGTTACAAGAGACCCAGTACTTC. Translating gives CASSYWATGLQETQYF.

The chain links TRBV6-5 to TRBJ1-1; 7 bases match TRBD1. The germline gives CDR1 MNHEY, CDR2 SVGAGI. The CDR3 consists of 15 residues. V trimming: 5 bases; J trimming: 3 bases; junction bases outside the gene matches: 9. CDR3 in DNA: TGTGCCAGCAGTCCTCTCCGACAGGGATACACTGAAGCTTTCTTT. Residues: CASSPLRQGYTEAFF.

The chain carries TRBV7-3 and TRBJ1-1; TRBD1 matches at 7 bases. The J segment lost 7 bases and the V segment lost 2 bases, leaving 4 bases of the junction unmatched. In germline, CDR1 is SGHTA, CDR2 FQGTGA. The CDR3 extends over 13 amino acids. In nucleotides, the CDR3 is TGTGCCAGCAGCTTAGGGGGGACAGATGAAGCTTTCTTT. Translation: CASSLGGTDEAFF. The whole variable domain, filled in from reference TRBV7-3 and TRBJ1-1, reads GAGVSQTPSNKVTEKGKYVELRCDPISGHTALYWYRQSLGQGPEFLIYFQGTGAADDSGLPNDRFFAVRPEGSVSTLKIQRTERGDSAVYLCASSLGGTDEAFFGQGTRLTVV.

Here the CDR3 reads CASSPFPRSGANVLTF. The CDR3 DNA follows: TGCGCCAGCAGCCCCTTCCCCCGATCTGGGGCCAACGTCCTGACTTTC. The genes are TRBV4-1 and TRBJ2-6; D remains ambiguous. CDR3 length: 16 amino acids. Trimming pared 4 bases from V and 1 base from J, leaving 11 bases between. Germline V gene sequence: CDR1 MGHRA, CDR2 YSYEKL.

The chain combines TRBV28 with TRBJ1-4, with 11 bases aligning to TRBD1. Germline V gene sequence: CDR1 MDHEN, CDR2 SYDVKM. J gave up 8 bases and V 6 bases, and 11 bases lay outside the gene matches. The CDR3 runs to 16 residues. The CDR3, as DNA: TGTGCCAGCAGCACAACGAGGACAGGGGGCAGGGAAAAACTGTTTTTT. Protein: CASSTTRTGGREKLFF.

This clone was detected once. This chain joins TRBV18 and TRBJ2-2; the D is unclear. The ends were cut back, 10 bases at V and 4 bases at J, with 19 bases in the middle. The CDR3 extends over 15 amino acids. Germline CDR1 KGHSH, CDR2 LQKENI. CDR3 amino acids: CATLRDPFPTGELFF. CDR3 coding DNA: TGTGCCACCTTAAGGGATCCTTTCCCCACCGGGGAGCTGTTTTTT.

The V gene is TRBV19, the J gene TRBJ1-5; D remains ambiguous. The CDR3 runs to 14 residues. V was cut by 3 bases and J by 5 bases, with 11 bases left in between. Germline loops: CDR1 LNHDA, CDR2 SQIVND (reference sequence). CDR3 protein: CASSIYGPYQPQHF. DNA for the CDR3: TGTGCCAGTAGTATTTACGGGCCCTATCAGCCCCAGCATTTT.

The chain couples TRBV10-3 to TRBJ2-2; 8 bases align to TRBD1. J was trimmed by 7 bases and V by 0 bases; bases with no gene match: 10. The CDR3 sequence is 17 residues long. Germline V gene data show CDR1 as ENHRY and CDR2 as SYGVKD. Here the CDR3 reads CAISESTGVRMNGELFF. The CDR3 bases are TGTGCCATCAGTGAGTCGACAGGGGTTAGGATGAACGGGGAGCTGTTTTTT.

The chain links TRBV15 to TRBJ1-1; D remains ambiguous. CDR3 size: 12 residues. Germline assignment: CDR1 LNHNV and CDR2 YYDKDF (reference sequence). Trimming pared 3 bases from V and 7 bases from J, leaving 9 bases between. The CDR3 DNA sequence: TGTGCCACCAGCAGGAATATTGGTGAAGCTTTCTTT. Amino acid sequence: CATSRNIGEAFF.

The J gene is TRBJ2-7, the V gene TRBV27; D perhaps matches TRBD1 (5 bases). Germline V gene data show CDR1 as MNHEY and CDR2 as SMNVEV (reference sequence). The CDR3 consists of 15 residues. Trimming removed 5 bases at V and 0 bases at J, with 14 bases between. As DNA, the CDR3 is TGTGCCAGCAGTCTAAAGGGGCGGACCTCCTACGAGCAGTACTTC. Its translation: CASSLKGRTSYEQYF.

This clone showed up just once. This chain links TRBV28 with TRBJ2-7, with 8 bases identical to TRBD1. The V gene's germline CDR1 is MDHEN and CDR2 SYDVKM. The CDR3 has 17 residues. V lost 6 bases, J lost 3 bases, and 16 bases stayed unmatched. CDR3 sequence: CASRLVSRTGYNYEQYF. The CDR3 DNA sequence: TGTGCCAGCAGATTAGTTTCAAGGACAGGGTATAACTACGAGCAGTACTTC. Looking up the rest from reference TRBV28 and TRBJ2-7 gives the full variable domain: DVKVTQSSRYLVKRTGEKVFLECVQDMDHENMFWYRQDPGLGLRLIYFSYDVKMKEKGDIPEGYSVSREKKERFSLILESASTNQTSMYLCASRLVSRTGYNYEQYFGPGTRLTVT.

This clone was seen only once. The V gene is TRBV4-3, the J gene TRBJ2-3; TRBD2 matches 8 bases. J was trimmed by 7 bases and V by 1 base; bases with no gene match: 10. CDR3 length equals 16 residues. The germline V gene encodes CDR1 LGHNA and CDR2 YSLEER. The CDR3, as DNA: TGCGCCAGCAGCCAAGGATCGGCCGGGGGGGAATATACGCAGTATTTT. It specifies CASSQGSAGGEYTQYF.

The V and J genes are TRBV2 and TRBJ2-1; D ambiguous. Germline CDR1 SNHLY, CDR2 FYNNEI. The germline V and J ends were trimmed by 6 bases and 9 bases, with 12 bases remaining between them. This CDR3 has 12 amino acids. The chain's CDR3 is CASSRIGSEQFF. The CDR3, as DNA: TGTGCCAGCAGCCGAATTGGTAGTGAGCAGTTCTTC.

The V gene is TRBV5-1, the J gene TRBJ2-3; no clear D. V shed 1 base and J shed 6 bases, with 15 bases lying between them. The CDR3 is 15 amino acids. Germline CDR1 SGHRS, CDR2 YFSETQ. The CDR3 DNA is TGCGCCAGCAGCTTGTCTAGGATTGGTTTGGATACGCAGTATTTT. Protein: CASSLSRIGLDTQYF.